Following are 20 T cell receptor beta chains from one sample sequenced in a study of control samples from healthy donors and cancer patients. The table came from immunoSEQ multiplex PCR; TCRdb's copy has only in-frame clones and leaves some out. The sample has 100,000 to 150,000 clones, roughly 90% seen once. Source material: blood. These receptors originate from a man aged 18 to 29 in good health.

The gene calls are TRBV6-1 and TRBJ1-5; D remains ambiguous. There are 14 residues in the CDR3. V was cut by 1 base and J by 4 bases, with 8 bases left in between. Germline loops: CDR1 MNHNS, CDR2 SASEGT. In DNA form, the CDR3 reads TGTGCCAGCAGTGAAGGCATCAGTAATCAGCCCCAGCATTTT. Translation: CASSEGISNQPQHF.

This chain joins TRBV24-1 and TRBJ2-7; a possible D gene is TRBD1 (5 bases). Germline lookup yields CDR1 KGHDR and CDR2 SFDVKD. This CDR3 has 17 amino acids. The V gene lost 3 bases and the J gene lost 0 bases, with 17 bases spanning the gap. CDR3 amino acids: CATSDHATGMDSYEQYF. In DNA, the CDR3 is TGTGCCACCAGTGATCATGCTACAGGTATGGACTCCTACGAGCAGTACTTC.

The chain joins TRBV27 to TRBJ1-5, with 7 positions matching TRBD1. There are 14 residues in the CDR3. Per germline, CDR1 MNHEY and CDR2 SMNVEV (reference sequence). With 6 bases clipped from V and 3 bases from J, the junction kept 5 bases outside the gene matches. CDR3 coding DNA: TGTGCCAGCAGCCGAGGGACAGCCAATCAGCCCCAGCATTTT. Translated, it gives CASSRGTANQPQHF.

The chain uses TRBV27 and TRBJ2-1; 9 nucleotides align to TRBD2. Germline CDR1 MNHEY, CDR2 SMNVEV (reference sequence). CDR3 size: 16 residues. The J segment lost 4 bases and the V segment lost 6 bases, leaving 10 bases of the junction unmatched. CDR3 in amino acids: CASRLPGLAGYNEQFF. CDR3 bases: TGTGCCAGCAGACTCCCGGGGCTAGCGGGGTACAATGAGCAGTTCTTC.

The chain employs TRBV7-2 and TRBJ2-1; 10 positions agree with TRBD2. Germline CDR1 SGHTA, CDR2 FQGNSA. The junction had 2 bases not matched to a gene; V was cut back by 0 bases and J by 6 bases. This CDR3 spans 15 amino acids. The CDR3 nucleotides are TGTGCCAGCAGCTTAGCCGGGACTAGCGCCAATGAGCAGTTCTTC. This codes for CASSLAGTSANEQFF.

In this sample, this clone turned up once. The chain has TRBV3-1 (or the pseudogene TRBV3-2) and TRBJ2-3; tentative D call: TRBD2 (6 bases). V shed 1 base and J shed 2 bases, with 10 bases lying between them. The CDR3 is 15 amino acids. The germline V gene encodes CDR1 LGHDT and CDR2 YNNKEL (reference sequence). The CDR3 nucleotides are TGTGCCAGCAGCCAAGGGACTAAATCCACAGATACGCAGTATTTT. The encoded protein is CASSQGTKSTDTQYF.

The rearrangement uses TRBV5-4 and TRBJ2-2; TRBD2 is a possible D gene (5 bases). Trimming took off 0 bases at V and 6 bases at J, with 12 bases between the two ends. The CDR3 has 15 amino acids. The germline V gene encodes CDR1 SGHNT and CDR2 YYREEE (reference sequence). CDR3 loop: CASSLGGLNAGELFF. For the CDR3, the DNA is TGTGCCAGCAGCTTGGGAGGGCTAAATGCCGGGGAGCTGTTTTTT.

This chain joins TRBV6-5 and TRBJ2-5; D may be TRBD2 (6 bases). Germline V gene sequence: CDR1 MNHEY, CDR2 SVGAGI. CDR3 length equals 13 residues. Trimming removed 5 bases from V and 9 bases from J, with 16 bases in between. The CDR3 sequence is CASSPGGKIPQYF. The CDR3 DNA follows: TGTGCCAGCAGTCCCGGGGGTAAGATTCCCCAGTACTTC.

The rearrangement links TRBV6-1 to TRBJ1-2; TRBD1 is a possible D gene (5 bases). This CDR3 is 15 amino acids long. Trimming took 2 bases from V and 1 from J, leaving 11 bases between them. Germline-derived CDR1 and CDR2 are MNHNS and SASEGT. The CDR3 loop is CASSEYGAVNYGYTF. The DNA for the CDR3 is TGTGCCAGCAGTGAATATGGGGCTGTTAACTATGGCTACACCTTC.

CDR3 sequence reads: CATQGQANTGELFF. CDR3 DNA: TGTGCCACCCAAGGGCAGGCGAACACCGGGGAGCTGTTTTTT. The chain couples TRBV6-5 to TRBJ2-2; no clear D gene. CDR1 MNHEY and CDR2 SVGAGI come from the germline V gene. The CDR3 runs to 14 residues. V lost 10 bases and J lost 0, with 12 bases in between.

V usage is TRBV13 and J usage is TRBJ1-1; 7 nucleotides align to TRBD1. Germline CDR1 PRHDT, CDR2 FYEKMQ (reference sequence). V trimming: 5 bases; J trimming: 5 bases; junction bases outside the gene matches: 8. The CDR3 has 14 residues. The DNA for the CDR3 is TGTGCCAGCAGCAGTCCAGGGGGGTGGACTGAAGCTTTCTTT. Its protein is CASSSPGGWTEAFF.

The CDR3 sequence: CASSPGNTGELFF. Here the CDR3 DNA reads TGTGCCAGCAGCCCAGGGAACACCGGGGAGCTGTTTTTT. V and J are TRBV6-4 and TRBJ2-2, with D hard to call. Looked up from germline, CDR1 is MRHNA and CDR2 is SNTAGT. The CDR3 extends over 13 amino acids. The V gene lost 6 bases and the J gene lost 1 base, with 6 bases spanning the gap.

This sequence joins TRBV10-1 and TRBJ1-1; D gene uncertain. V was trimmed by 3 bases and J by 5 bases, leaving 10 bases between them. Germline V gene lookup returns CDR1 WNHNN and CDR2 SYGVQD (reference sequence). The CDR3 extends over 13 amino acids. The CDR3 DNA reads TGCGCCAGCAGTGAAAATGTTTGGACTGAAGCTTTCTTT. It yields the protein CASSENVWTEAFF.

This rearrangement joins TRBV19 to TRBJ2-5; TRBD2 matches 9 bases. The CDR3 has 14 amino acids. Germline values: CDR1 LNHDA, CDR2 SQIVND (reference sequence). V was clipped by 5 bases and J by 4 bases; unmatched bases: 5. Here the CDR3 DNA reads TGTGCCAGTAGTCCTTTAGCGGGAGCAGAGACCCAGTACTTC. It translates to CASSPLAGAETQYF. Variable domain in full (rest from reference TRBV19 and TRBJ2-5): DGGITQSPKYLFRKEGQNVTLSCEQNLNHDAMYWYRQDPGQGLRLIYYSQIVNDFQKGDIAEGYSVSREKKESFPLTVTSAQKNPTAFYLCASSPLAGAETQYFGPGTRLLVL.

V is TRBV28 and J is TRBJ2-1, with 7 bases aligning to TRBD2. V dropped 3 bases and J dropped 3; count of bases not matched to a gene: 11. Germline V gene data show CDR1 as MDHEN and CDR2 as SYDVKM. This CDR3 comprises 17 residues. CDR3 residues: CASSLEGWAGVYNEQFF. The CDR3 DNA reads TGTGCCAGCAGTTTGGAGGGGTGGGCGGGGGTCTACAATGAGCAGTTCTTC. Using reference TRBV28 and TRBJ2-1 for the parts outside the CDR3, the full variable domain is DVKVTQSSRYLVKRTGEKVFLECVQDMDHENMFWYRQDPGLGLRLIYFSYDVKMKEKGDIPEGYSVSREKKERFSLILESASTNQTSMYLCASSLEGWAGVYNEQFFGPGTRLTVL.

The count of this clone is one. V gene TRBV3-1 (or the pseudogene TRBV3-2) combines with J gene TRBJ1-6; 7 positions match TRBD1. The CDR3 consists of 15 residues. The V and J ends lost 3 bases and 5 bases, in that order; junction bases with no gene match: 4. Per the germline V gene, CDR1 is LGHDT and CDR2 is YNNKEL (reference sequence). The CDR3 nucleotides read TGTGCCAGCAGCCACTCAGACAGGGATAATTCACCCCTCCACTTT. Protein sequence: CASSHSDRDNSPLHF.

The genes are TRBV27 and TRBJ2-7; no clear D. Germline V lookup: CDR1 MNHEY, CDR2 SMNVEV (reference sequence). V lost 5 bases and J 3 bases, leaving 8 bases between the germline ends. The CDR3 covers 12 residues. The DNA for the CDR3 is TGTGCCAGCAGTGGCCCAGGCTACGAGCAGTACTTC. Translation: CASSGPGYEQYF.

This rearrangement joins TRBV19 to TRBJ2-3; the match to TRBD1 covers 9 bases. This CDR3 has 16 residues. CDR1 is LNHDA and CDR2 is SQIVND in the germline V gene (reference sequence). With V trimmed by 6 bases and J by 2 bases, 9 bases remained unmatched. This chain's CDR3 is CASRSSGTGYTDTQYF. The CDR3 DNA reads TGTGCCAGTAGAAGCTCCGGGACAGGGTACACAGATACGCAGTATTTT.

Comments on this clone: Distinct nucleotide sequences in the sample also encode this CDR3. V and J are TRBV7-3 and TRBJ1-1; 7 bases align to TRBD1. Losses at the gene ends were 4 bases for V and 6 bases for J; bases not matched to a gene: 2. The CDR3 has 12 residues. CDR1 and CDR2 (germline): SGHTA, FQGTGA. The CDR3 DNA is TGTGCCAGCAGCTCAGGGACAGCTGAAGCTTTCTTT. As protein: CASSSGTAEAFF.

The rearrangement joins TRBV9 to TRBJ1-2; possible D gene TRBD1, 5 bases. V was shortened by 0 bases and J by 7 bases, with 22 bases between the two germline ends. The CDR3 extends over 17 amino acids. In germline, CDR1 is SGDLS, CDR2 YYNGEE. The CDR3 coding sequence is TGTGCCAGCAGCGTAGCCAAACCCGGGGCTTTTGAGCGTGGCTACACCTTC. Its translation is CASSVAKPGAFERGYTF.